The source of this T cell receptor (beta chain) is a study of blood T cell repertoires in COVID-19. Study background: COVID-19 samples collected from the United States, Italy and Spain covered acute and convalescent phases. T cells, B-cell-depleted T cells, or PBMCs provided the cDNA or gDNA that served as material.

Between the trimmed V and J ends, which lost 5 bases and 3 bases, there was a span of 23 bases. CDR1 is SGHRS and CDR2 is YFSETQ in the germline V gene. This CDR3 is built from 17 residues. Per the original data handling: It was from reference gene primer amplification that nucleated cell counts were estimated. Data came from immunoSEQ multiplex PCR; TCRdb stores just in-frame clones and leaves some out. The DNA was the basis for D and trimming; V, J and clone size are from that table. The data show 55,000 to 75,000 clones, with more than 60% seen just once and around 20% held by the top ten. The sequence derives from a man in his sixties with acute or convalescent COVID-19. The rearrangement joins TRBV5-1 to TRBJ1-1; TRBD1 is a possible D gene (6 bases). Sequenced material: peripheral blood. The CDR3 sequence: CASSFDRSPSLDTEAFF. CDR3 DNA: TGCGCCAGCAGTTTCGACAGGTCACCCTCCTTGGACACTGAAGCTTTCTTT.